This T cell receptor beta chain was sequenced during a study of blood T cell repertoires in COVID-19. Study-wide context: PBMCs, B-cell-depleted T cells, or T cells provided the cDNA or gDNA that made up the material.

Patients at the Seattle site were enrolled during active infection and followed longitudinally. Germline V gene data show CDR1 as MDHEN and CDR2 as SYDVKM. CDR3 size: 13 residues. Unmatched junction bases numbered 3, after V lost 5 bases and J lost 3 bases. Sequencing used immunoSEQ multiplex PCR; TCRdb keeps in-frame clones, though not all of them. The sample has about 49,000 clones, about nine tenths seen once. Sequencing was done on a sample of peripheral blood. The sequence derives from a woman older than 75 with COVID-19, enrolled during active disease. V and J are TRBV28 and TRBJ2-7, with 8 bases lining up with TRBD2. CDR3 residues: CASSRSGSYEQYF. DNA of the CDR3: TGTGCCAGCAGTCGAAGCGGGAGCTACGAGCAGTACTTC.